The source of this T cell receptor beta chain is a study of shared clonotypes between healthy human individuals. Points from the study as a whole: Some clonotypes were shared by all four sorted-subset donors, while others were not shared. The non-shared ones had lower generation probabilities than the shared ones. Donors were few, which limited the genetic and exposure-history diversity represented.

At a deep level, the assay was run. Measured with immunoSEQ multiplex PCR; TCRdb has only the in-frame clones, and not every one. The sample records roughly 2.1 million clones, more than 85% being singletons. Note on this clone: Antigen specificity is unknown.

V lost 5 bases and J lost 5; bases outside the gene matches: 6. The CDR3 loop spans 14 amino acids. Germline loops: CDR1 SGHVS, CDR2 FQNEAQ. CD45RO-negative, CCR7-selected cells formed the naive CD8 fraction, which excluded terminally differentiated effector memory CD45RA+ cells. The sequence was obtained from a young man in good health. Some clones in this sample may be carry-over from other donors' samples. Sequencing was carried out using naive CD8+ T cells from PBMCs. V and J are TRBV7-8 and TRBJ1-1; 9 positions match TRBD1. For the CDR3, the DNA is TGTGCCAGCAGCCTTGAGACAGGGGGGACTGAAGCTTTCTTT. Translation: CASSLETGGTEAFF.